These 10 T cell receptor beta chains were sequenced from one sample in a study of CD8+CD57+ T cells in acquired aplastic anemia. Profiles of TCR beta VDJ and CDR3 were generated from a genomic DNA template. One entry per CDR3 protein, called by TCRdb with MiXCR from the reads. The sample consists of roughly 150,000 distinct CDR3 sequences, roughly 45% of them appearing once. The specimen sequenced was sorted CD4+, CD8+, or CD8+CD57+ T cells (not recorded which) from PBMCs. Source of these receptors: a human donor in good health.

This clonotype was observed a handful of times. CDR3 region: CASSEVAGQGDRGNEQFF. In DNA form, the CDR3 reads TGTGCCAGCAGTGAGGTAGCGGGACAGGGGGACCGTGGTAATGAGCAGTTCTTC. The V gene is TRBV25-1, the J gene TRBJ2-1, with 11 nucleotides matching TRBD1. The CDR3 covers 18 residues. The V gene's germline CDR1 is MGHDK and CDR2 SYGVNS. The V segment lost 3 bases and the J segment 7 bases; nucleotides outside the gene matches: 14.

About this clonotype itself: One end of the junction varies from germline; a read error may be responsible. The V and J genes are TRBV7-6 and TRBJ2-1; D unclear. Germline V gene lookup returns CDR1 SGHVS and CDR2 FNYEAQ. The length of the CDR3 is 15 residues. CDR3 DNA sequence: TGTGCCGGCAGCTTAGTCGCTAAGGCCTACGATGAGCAGTTCTTC. Amino acid sequence: CAGSLVAKAYDEQFF.

The sample holds many counts of this clonotype. The rearrangement uses TRBV27 and TRBJ2-7; 12 nucleotides align to TRBD2. Germline-derived CDR1 and CDR2 are MNHEY and SMNVEV (reference sequence). J lost 2 bases, V lost 5 bases, and 1 base had no gene match. This CDR3 is built from 14 residues. CDR3 region: CASSRTSGAYEQYF. CDR3 coding DNA: TGTGCCAGCAGTAGGACTAGCGGGGCCTACGAGCAGTACTTC.

This clonotype appeared a single time. This sequence joins TRBV5-1 and TRBJ2-7, with no clear D. This CDR3 has 11 amino acids. V lost 6 bases, J lost 4 bases, and 8 bases lay in between. Germline assignment: CDR1 SGHRS and CDR2 YFSETQ. CDR3 DNA: TGCGCCAGCAAGGGTGAGTACGAGCAGTACTTC. As protein: CASKGEYEQYF.

This clonotype was found many times. V gene TRBV6-5 combines with J gene TRBJ1-6; the D is unclear. CDR1 and CDR2 from the germline V gene are MNHEY and SVGAGI. The CDR3 runs 15 residues. Trimming took 2 bases from V and 8 from J, leaving 13 bases between them. The CDR3 region has the DNA TGTGCCAGCAGTTACGGTTCAGGTGGGCATTCACCCCTCCACTTT. Amino acid sequence: CASSYGSGGHSPLHF.

This clonotype was seen many times. J is TRBJ1-3 and V is TRBV5-1; possible D gene TRBD1, 5 bases. The V end was cut by 4 bases, the J end by 4 bases, with 15 bases between. Germline assignment: CDR1 SGHRS and CDR2 YFSETQ. There are 15 residues in the CDR3. CDR3 amino acids: CASSVTDGAGNTIYF. CDR3 sequence (DNA): TGCGCCAGCAGCGTTACAGATGGGGCCGGAAACACCATATATTTT.

This clonotype has a count of ten or more. This chain connects TRBV9 to TRBJ1-2; 9 bases line up with TRBD1. This CDR3 contains 17 residues. CDR1 SGDLS and CDR2 YYNGEE come from the germline V gene. Trimming cost V 1 base and J 4 bases; bases outside gene matches: 11. Here the CDR3 DNA reads TGTGCCAGCAGCGTATACCGGGACAGGGCTCGGGCCTATGGCTACACCTTC. Protein product: CASSVYRDRARAYGYTF.

The V and J genes are TRBV24-1 and TRBJ1-2, with D possibly matching TRBD1 (5 bases). V was shortened by 4 bases and J by 3 bases, with 14 bases between the two germline ends. The CDR3 is 15 residues long. From germline, CDR1 is KGHDR and CDR2 SFDVKD. The DNA for the CDR3 is TGTGCCACCAGTGACGGGCAGGGACCTCACTATGGCTACACCTTC. It yields the protein CATSDGQGPHYGYTF.

This clonotype was recorded many times. This sequence joins TRBV29-1 and TRBJ2-7; TRBD2 is a possible D gene (6 bases). The V and J ends lost 5 bases and 6 bases respectively, with 17 bases between them. This CDR3 has 13 residues. Germline-derived CDR1 and CDR2 are SQVTM and ANQGSEA. CDR3 DNA: TGCAGCGTTCCCGGGGACTTGGCGCGCGAGCAGTACTTC. Protein: CSVPGDLAREQYF.

This chain connects TRBV4-2 to TRBJ1-1; maybe TRBD1 (6 bases). Trimming shortened V by 4 bases and J by 1 base, and 10 bases separated the two germline ends. Looked up from germline, CDR1 is LGHNA and CDR2 is YNFKEQ. The CDR3 loop spans 14 amino acids. CDR3 DNA: TGTGCCAGCAGCCTAATGACAGGGAACACTGAAGCTTTCTTT. It codes for CASSLMTGNTEAFF.